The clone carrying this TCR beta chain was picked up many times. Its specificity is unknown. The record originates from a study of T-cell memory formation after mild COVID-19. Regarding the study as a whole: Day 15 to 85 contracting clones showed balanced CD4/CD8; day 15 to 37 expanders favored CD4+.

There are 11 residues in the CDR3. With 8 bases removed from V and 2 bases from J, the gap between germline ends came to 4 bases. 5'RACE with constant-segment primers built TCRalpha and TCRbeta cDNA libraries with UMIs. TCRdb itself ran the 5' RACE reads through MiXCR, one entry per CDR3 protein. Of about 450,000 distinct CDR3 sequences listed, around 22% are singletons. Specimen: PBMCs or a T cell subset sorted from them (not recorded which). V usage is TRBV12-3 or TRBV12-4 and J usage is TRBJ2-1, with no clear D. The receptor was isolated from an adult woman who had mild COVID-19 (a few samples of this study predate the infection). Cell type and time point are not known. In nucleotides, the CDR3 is TGTGCCAGCCGGACCTACAATGAGCAGTTCTTC. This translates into CASRTYNEQFF.